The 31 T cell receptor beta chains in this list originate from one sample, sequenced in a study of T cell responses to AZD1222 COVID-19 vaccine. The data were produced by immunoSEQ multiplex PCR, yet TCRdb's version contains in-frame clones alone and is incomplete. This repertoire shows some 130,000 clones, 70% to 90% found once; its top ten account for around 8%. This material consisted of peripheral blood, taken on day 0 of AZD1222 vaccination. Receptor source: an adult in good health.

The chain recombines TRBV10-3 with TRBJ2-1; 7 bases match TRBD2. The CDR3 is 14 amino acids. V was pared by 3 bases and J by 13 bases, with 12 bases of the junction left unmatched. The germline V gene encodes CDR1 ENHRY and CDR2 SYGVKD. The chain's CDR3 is CAISDPREERGQFF. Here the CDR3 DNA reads TGTGCCATCAGTGACCCTCGGGAGGAGCGGGGACAGTTCTTC.

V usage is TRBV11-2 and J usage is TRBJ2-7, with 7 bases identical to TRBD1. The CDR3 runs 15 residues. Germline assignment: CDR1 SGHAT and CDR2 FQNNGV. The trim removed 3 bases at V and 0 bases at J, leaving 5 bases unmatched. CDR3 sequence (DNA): TGTGCCAGCAGCTTCCACAGGGGACACTCCTACGAGCAGTACTTC. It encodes CASSFHRGHSYEQYF.

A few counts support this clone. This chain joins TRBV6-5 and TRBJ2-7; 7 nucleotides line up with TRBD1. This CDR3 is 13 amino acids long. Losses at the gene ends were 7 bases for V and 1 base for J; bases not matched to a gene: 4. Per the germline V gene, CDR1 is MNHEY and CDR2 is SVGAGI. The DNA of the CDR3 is TGTGCCAGCACCCCGACAGGGTCCTACGAGCAGTACTTC. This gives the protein CASTPTGSYEQYF.

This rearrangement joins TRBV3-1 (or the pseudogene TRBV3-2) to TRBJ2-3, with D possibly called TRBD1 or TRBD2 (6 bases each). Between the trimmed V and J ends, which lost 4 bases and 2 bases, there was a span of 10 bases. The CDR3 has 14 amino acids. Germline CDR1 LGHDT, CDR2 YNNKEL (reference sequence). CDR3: CASSPRGVTDTQYF. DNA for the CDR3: TGTGCCAGCAGCCCAAGGGGGGTCACAGATACGCAGTATTTT.

CDR3 amino acids: CASSPRLAGHGEQYF. CDR3 nucleotide sequence: TGTGCCAGCAGCCCGCGACTAGCGGGACATGGTGAGCAGTACTTC. The V gene is TRBV7-2, the J gene TRBJ2-7, with TRBD2 matching 11 bases. The CDR3 is 15 residues long. After removal of 5 bases from V and 7 bases from J, the junction contained 10 bases not matched to a gene. Per germline, CDR1 SGHTA and CDR2 FQGNSA.

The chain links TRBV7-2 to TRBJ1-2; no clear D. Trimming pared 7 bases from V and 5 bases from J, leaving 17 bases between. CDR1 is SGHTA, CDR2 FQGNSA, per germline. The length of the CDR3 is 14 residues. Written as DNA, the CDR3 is TGTGCCAGCATTCCCGCAGCCCAGGAGTATGGCTACACCTTC. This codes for CASIPAAQEYGYTF. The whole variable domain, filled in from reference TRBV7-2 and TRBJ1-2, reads GAGVSQSPSNKVTEKGKDVELRCDPISGHTALYWYRQSLGQGLEFLIYFQGNSAPDKSGLPSDRFSAERTGGSVSTLTIQRTQQEDSAVYLCASIPAAQEYGYTFGSGTRLTVV.

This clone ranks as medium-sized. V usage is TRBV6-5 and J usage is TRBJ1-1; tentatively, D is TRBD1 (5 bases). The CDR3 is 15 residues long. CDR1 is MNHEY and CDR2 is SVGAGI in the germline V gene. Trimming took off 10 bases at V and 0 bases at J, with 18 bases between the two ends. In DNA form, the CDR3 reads TGTGCCACCACGGCGACAGTTACCATGAACACTGAAGCTTTCTTT. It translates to CATTATVTMNTEAFF.

The CDR3 loop reads CASSEPSGSNEQFF. The CDR3 DNA is TGTGCCAGCAGTGAGCCTAGCGGGAGCAATGAGCAGTTCTTC. The chain links TRBV25-1 to TRBJ2-1, with 10 bases fitting TRBD2. J gave up 6 bases and V 3 bases, and 2 bases lay outside the gene matches. Germline lookup yields CDR1 MGHDK and CDR2 SYGVNS. The CDR3 is made up of 14 amino acids.

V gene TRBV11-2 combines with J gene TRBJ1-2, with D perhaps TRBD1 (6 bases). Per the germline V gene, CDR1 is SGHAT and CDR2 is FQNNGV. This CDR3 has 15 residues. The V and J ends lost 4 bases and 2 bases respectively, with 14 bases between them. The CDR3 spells CASSSIQGQNYGYTF. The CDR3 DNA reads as TGTGCCAGCAGCTCTATACAGGGACAAAACTATGGCTACACCTTC.

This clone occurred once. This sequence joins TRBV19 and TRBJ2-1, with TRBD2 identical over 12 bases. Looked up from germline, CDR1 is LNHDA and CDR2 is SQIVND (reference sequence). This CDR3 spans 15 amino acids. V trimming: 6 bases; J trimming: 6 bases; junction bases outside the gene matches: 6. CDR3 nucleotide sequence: TGTGCCAGTAGCACCGGGACTAGCGGGTCCAATGAGCAGTTCTTC. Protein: CASSTGTSGSNEQFF.

The CDR3 region is CATSRVSGVSAEAFF. Written as DNA, the CDR3 is TGTGCCACCAGCAGAGTTTCAGGGGTATCTGCTGAAGCTTTCTTT. The J gene is TRBJ1-1, the V gene TRBV15; D is perhaps TRBD1 (6 bases). CDR1 and CDR2 (germline): LNHNV, YYDKDF (reference sequence). The CDR3 is 15 amino acids. V gave up 1 base and J gave up 6 bases, with 15 bases separating them.

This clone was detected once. CDR3 nucleotides: TGTGCCAGCAGTTTGGGTGGGATACAAGCTTTCTTT. Translating it yields CASSLGGIQAFF. The V and J genes are TRBV12-3 or TRBV12-4 and TRBJ1-1, with D hard to call. Trimming removed 3 bases from V and 9 bases from J, with 11 bases in between. The CDR3 is made up of 12 amino acids.

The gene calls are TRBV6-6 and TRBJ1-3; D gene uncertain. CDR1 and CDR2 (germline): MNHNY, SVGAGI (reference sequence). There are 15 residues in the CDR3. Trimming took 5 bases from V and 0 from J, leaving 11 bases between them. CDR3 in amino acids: CASSPGPGSGNTIYF. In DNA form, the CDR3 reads TGTGCCAGCAGTCCCGGGCCGGGCTCTGGAAACACCATATATTTT.

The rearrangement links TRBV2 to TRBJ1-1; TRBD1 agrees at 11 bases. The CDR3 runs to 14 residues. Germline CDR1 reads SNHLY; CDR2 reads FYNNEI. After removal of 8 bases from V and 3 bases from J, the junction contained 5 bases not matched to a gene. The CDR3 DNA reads TGTGCCAGCCTAAGGGGACAGGGGGACACTGAAGCTTTCTTT. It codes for CASLRGQGDTEAFF. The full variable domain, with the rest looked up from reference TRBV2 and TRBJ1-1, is EPEVTQTPSHQVTQMGQEVILRCVPISNHLYFYWYRQILGQKVEFLVSFYNNEISEKSEIFDDQFSVERPDGSNFTLKIRSTKLEDSAMYFCASLRGQGDTEAFFGQGTRLTVV.

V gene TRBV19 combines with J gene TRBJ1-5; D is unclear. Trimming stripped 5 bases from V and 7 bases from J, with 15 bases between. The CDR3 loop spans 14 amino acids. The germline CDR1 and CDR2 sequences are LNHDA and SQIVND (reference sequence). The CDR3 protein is CASSDPQNGQPQHF. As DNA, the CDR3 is TGTGCCAGTAGTGACCCGCAAAATGGACAGCCCCAGCATTTT.

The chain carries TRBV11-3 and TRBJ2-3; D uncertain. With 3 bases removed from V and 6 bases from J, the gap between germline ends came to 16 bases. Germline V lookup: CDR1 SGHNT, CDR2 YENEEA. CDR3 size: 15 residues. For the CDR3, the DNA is TGTGCCAGCAGCTTCTCCGCGGTGGTCGCGGATACGCAGTATTTT. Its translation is CASSFSAVVADTQYF.

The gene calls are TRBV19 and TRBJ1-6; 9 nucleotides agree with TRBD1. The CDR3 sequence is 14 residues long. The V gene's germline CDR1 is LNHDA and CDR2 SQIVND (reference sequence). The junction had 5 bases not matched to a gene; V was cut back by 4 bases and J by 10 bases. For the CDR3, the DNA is TGTGCCAGTAGTACAACAGGGGGCGACTCACCCCTCCACTTT. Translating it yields CASSTTGGDSPLHF.

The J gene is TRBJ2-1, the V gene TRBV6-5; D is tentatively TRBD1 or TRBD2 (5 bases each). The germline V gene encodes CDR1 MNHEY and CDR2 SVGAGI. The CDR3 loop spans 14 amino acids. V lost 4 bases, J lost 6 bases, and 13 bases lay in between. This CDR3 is CASSSLGTVNEQFF. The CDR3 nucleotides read TGTGCCAGCAGTTCCCTCGGGACGGTCAATGAGCAGTTCTTC.

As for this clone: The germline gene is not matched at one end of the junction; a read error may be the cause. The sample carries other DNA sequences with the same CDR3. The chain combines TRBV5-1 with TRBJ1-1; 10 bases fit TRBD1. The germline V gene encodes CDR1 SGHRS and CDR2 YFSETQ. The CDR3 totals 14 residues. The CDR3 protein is CASSMGQGYTEAFF. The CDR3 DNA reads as TGTGCCAGCAGCATGGGACAGGGGTACACTGAAGCTTTCTTT.

CDR3 nucleotide sequence: TGCGCCAGCAGCCAAGGGGCGCAGGATCATCGGCCCCAGCATTTT. It specifies CASSQGAQDHRPQHF. This chain joins TRBV4-1 and TRBJ1-5; D unclear. In germline, CDR1 is MGHRA, CDR2 YSYEKL. Trimming took off 1 base at V and 9 bases at J, with 16 bases between the two ends. This CDR3 has 15 residues.

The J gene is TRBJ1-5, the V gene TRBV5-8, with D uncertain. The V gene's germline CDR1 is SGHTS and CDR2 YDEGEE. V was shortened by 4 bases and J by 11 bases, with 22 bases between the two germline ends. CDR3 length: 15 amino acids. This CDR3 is CASSLPGSALRAQHF. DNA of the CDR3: TGTGCCAGCAGCCTACCGGGTTCTGCCTTGAGGGCCCAGCATTTT.

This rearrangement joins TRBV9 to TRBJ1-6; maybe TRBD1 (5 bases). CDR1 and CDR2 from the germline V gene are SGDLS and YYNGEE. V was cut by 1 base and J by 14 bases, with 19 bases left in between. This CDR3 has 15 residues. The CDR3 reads CASSVSYGGGSTLHF. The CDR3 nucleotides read TGTGCCAGCAGCGTATCCTACGGTGGGGGGAGCACCCTCCACTTT.

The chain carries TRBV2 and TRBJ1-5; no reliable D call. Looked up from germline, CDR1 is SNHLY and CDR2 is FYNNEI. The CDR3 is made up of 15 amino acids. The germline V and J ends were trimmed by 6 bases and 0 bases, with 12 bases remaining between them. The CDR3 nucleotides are TGTGCCAGCAGCCCAATAGATTATAGCAATCAGCCCCAGCATTTT. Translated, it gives CASSPIDYSNQPQHF. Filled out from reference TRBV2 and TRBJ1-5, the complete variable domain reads EPEVTQTPSHQVTQMGQEVILRCVPISNHLYFYWYRQILGQKVEFLVSFYNNEISEKSEIFDDQFSVERPDGSNFTLKIRSTKLEDSAMYFCASSPIDYSNQPQHFGDGTRLSIL.

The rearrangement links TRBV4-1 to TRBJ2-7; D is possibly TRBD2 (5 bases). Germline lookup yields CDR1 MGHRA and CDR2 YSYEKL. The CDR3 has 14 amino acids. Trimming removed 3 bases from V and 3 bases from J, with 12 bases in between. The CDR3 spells CASSHPGKNYEQYF. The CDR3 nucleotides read TGCGCCAGCAGCCACCCCGGGAAGAACTACGAGCAGTACTTC.

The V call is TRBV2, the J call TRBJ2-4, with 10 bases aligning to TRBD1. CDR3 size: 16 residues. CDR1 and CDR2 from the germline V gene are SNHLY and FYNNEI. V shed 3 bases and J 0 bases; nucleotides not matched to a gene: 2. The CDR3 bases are TGTGCCAGCAGTGAGACAGGGGGCCTAGCCAAAAACATTCAGTACTTC. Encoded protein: CASSETGGLAKNIQYF.

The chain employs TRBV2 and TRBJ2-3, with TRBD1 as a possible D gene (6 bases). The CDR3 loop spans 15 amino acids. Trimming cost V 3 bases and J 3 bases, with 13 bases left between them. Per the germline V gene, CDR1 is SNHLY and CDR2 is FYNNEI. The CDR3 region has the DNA TGTGCCAGCAGTGATCAGGGGACGGGGACAGATACGCAGTATTTT. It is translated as CASSDQGTGTDTQYF.

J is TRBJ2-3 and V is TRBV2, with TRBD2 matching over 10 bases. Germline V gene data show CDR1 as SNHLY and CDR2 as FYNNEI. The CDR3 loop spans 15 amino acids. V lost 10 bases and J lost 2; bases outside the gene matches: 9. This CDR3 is CAKCRTSGLTDTQYF. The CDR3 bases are TGTGCCAAATGCAGGACTAGCGGTCTCACAGATACGCAGTATTTT.

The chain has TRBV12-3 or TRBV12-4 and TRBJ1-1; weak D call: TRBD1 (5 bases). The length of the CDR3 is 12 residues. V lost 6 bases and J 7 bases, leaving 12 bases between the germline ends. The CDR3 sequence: CASSPDSYEAFF. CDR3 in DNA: TGTGCCAGCAGCCCAGACAGTTATGAAGCTTTCTTT.

In DNA form, the CDR3 reads TGCAGCGTTGAAGGAGGGACAGGGATCTATAACTATGGCTACACCTTC. Translating gives CSVEGGTGIYNYGYTF. The rearrangement uses TRBV29-1 and TRBJ1-2; 9 bases fit TRBD1. J was trimmed by 1 base and V by 1 base; bases with no gene match: 7. The CDR3 runs to 16 residues. Per germline, CDR1 SQVTM and CDR2 ANQGSEA.

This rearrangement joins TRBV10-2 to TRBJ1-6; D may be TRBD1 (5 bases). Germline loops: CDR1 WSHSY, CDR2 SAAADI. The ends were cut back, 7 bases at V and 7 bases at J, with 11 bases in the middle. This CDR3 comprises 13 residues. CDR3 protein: CASTPGGNSPLHF. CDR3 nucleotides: TGCGCCAGCACCCCCGGGGGGAATTCACCCCTCCACTTT.

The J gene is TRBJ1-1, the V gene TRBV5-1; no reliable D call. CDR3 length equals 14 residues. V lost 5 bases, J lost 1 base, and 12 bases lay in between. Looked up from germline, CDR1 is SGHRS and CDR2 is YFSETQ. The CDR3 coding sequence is TGCGCCAGCAGTGGCGCCGGAGGGAACACTGAAGCTTTCTTT. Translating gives CASSGAGGNTEAFF.